Listed here are 9 T cell receptor beta chains from one sample, sequenced in a study of blood T cell repertoires in COVID-19. Sequencing was performed with immunoSEQ multiplex PCR; in TCRdb, only in-frame clones are kept and a portion is missing. Here the sample spans some 42,000 clones, approximately 88% being singletons. The sample taken for sequencing was peripheral blood. These receptors all stem from a human donor in a cohort sampled during active COVID-19.

The rearrangement uses TRBV6-6 and TRBJ2-1; TRBD2 aligns across 7 bases. This CDR3 region has 18 residues. V was clipped by 5 bases and J by 4 bases; unmatched bases: 17. Germline CDR1 MNHNY, CDR2 SVGAGI (reference sequence). The CDR3 sequence is CASSRRGRRAGSYNEQFF. The CDR3 DNA is TGTGCCAGCAGTCGAAGGGGCCGGAGAGCGGGGTCGTACAATGAGCAGTTCTTC.

The V gene is TRBV18, the J gene TRBJ2-6, with 10 positions matching TRBD2. The trim removed 2 bases at V and 1 base at J, leaving 8 bases unmatched. The CDR3 spans 19 residues. CDR1 and CDR2 from the germline V gene are KGHSH and LQKENI. The CDR3 DNA reads TGTGCCAGCTCACCAGAGGTTTTGGGACTAGCGTCTGGGGCCAACGTCCTGACTTTC. Translation: CASSPEVLGLASGANVLTF.

The chain combines TRBV5-1 with TRBJ2-3; D unclear. CDR1 and CDR2 from the germline V gene are SGHRS and YFSETQ. Trimming left V 5 bases short and J 5 bases short, with 15 bases between. The CDR3 runs 14 residues. For the CDR3, the DNA is TGCGCCAGCAGGCCCCGCCTGAGTGAAGATACGCAGTATTTT. This sequence encodes CASRPRLSEDTQYF.

The chain links TRBV4-3 to TRBJ2-1, with a possible D match to TRBD2 (6 bases). Trimming left V 5 bases short and J 4 bases short, with 18 bases between. This CDR3 has 16 amino acids. CDR1 and CDR2 (germline): LGHNA, YSLEER. The CDR3 is CASSKSGWGSYNEQFF. The CDR3 region has the DNA TGCGCCAGCAGCAAGAGCGGGTGGGGTTCTTACAATGAGCAGTTCTTC.

The chain couples TRBV4-1 to TRBJ1-1; possible D gene TRBD1, 5 bases. This CDR3 contains 17 residues. From germline, CDR1 is MGHRA and CDR2 YSYEKL. Trimming took off 0 bases at V and 4 bases at J, with 18 bases between the two ends. The CDR3 DNA reads TGCGCCAGCAGCCAAGATTGGCAGGAACCGGGGGGCACTGAAGCTTTCTTT. It is translated as CASSQDWQEPGGTEAFF.

J is TRBJ2-3 and V is TRBV5-1, with D possibly matching TRBD1 (7 bases). The V and J ends lost 5 bases and 0 bases respectively, with 13 bases between them. Looked up from germline, CDR1 is SGHRS and CDR2 is YFSETQ. The CDR3 loop spans 15 amino acids. The CDR3, as DNA: TGCGCCAGCAGAAAGACAGGGACTAGCACAGATACGCAGTATTTT. This encodes CASRKTGTSTDTQYF.

This clone was recorded once. J is TRBJ1-4 and V is TRBV5-1, with TRBD1 identical over 8 bases. Germline V gene data show CDR1 as SGHRS and CDR2 as YFSETQ. The CDR3 runs to 15 residues. J gave up 7 bases and V 2 bases, and 7 bases lay outside the gene matches. CDR3 loop: CASSFGQGQSEKLFF. The CDR3 DNA sequence: TGCGCCAGCAGCTTCGGACAGGGCCAGAGTGAAAAACTGTTTTTT.

V usage is TRBV5-1 and J usage is TRBJ2-3; D ambiguous. V gave up 1 base and J gave up 0 bases, with 9 bases separating them. The CDR3 has 15 amino acids. CDR1 is SGHRS, CDR2 YFSETQ, per germline. CDR3 sequence reads: CASSLKGGSTDTQYF. DNA for the CDR3: TGCGCCAGCAGCTTGAAAGGCGGTAGCACAGATACGCAGTATTTT.

This clone has a single count. The chain carries TRBV7-9 and TRBJ2-5, with TRBD2 identical over 9 bases. Germline CDR1 SEHNR, CDR2 FQNEAQ (reference sequence). CDR3 length: 16 residues. After removal of 5 bases from V and 2 bases from J, the junction contained 9 bases not matched to a gene. CDR3 amino acids: CASSLGSGGYQETQYF. In DNA form, the CDR3 reads TGTGCCAGCAGCCTGGGGAGCGGGGGGTATCAAGAGACCCAGTACTTC.